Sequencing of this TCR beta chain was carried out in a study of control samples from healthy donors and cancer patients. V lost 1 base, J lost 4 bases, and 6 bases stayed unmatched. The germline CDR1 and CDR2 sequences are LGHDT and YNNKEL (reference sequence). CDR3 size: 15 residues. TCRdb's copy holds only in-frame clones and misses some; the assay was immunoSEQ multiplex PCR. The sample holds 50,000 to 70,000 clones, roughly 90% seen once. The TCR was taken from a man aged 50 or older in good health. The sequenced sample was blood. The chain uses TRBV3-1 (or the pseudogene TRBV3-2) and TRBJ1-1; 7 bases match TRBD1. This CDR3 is CASSQGTGYFTEAFF. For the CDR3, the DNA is TGTGCCAGCAGCCAAGGGACAGGATACTTCACTGAAGCTTTCTTT.